This T cell receptor beta chain was captured by sequencing in a study of blood T cell repertoires in COVID-19. The overall study: Acute and convalescent COVID-19 samples came from the United States, Italy and Spain. Sources were T cells, B-cell-depleted T cells, or PBMCs; the material itself was cDNA or gDNA.

The authors' processing: By means of reference gene primer amplification, nucleated cell counts were estimated. Libraries were prepared by immunoSEQ multiplex PCR; TCRdb keeps only in-frame clonotypes and omits some of them. Clone size and V and J calls were adopted from that table, with D and trimming inferred from the DNA. The repertoire holds around 41,000 clones, with approximately 82% as singletons. This CDR3 contains 15 residues. Deletions cut 1 base from V and 4 bases from J, with 13 bases between. Germline V CDR1 and CDR2: SGHTA, FQGNSA. This clone showed up just a few times. The specimen was peripheral blood. The gene calls are TRBV7-2 and TRBJ1-2, with TRBD1 as a possible D gene (5 bases). The receptor was isolated from a woman older than 75 with active or convalescent COVID-19. The DNA of the CDR3 is TGTGCCAGCAGCTTAGTCCCGGACAAAAGCTATGGCTACACCTTC. Its translation: CASSLVPDKSYGYTF.